A selection of T cell receptor beta chains follows, all from one sample in a study of shared clonotypes between healthy human individuals. The protocol was immunoSEQ multiplex PCR, while the TCRdb copy is restricted to in-frame clones and leaves out a portion. The sample contains hundreds of thousands of clones, about 95% of which appear only once. Sequencing was done on a sample of naive CD8+ T cells sorted from blood. The receptors come from a woman aged 30 to 39 in good health. Both conserved end residues are part of each CDR3. D genes are given only for firm matches. Expanded clones are given a class, and other clones once, few, many or no size at all.

>TRBJ2-1|.|TRBV28|TRBD2
CASSFMASGINEQFF
TGTGCCAGCAGTTTTATGGCTAGCGGGATCAATGAGCAGTTCTTC
>TRBJ1-2|.|TRBV6-5|TRBD1
CASSYGLGGGYGYTF
TGTGCCAGCAGTTACGGGCTAGGGGGCGGCTATGGCTACACCTTC
>TRBJ2-3|.|TRBV15|TRBD2
CATRGGPTDTQYF
TGTGCCACGCGGGGGGGACCCACAGATACGCAGTATTTT
>TRBJ2-1|.|TRBV7-9|.
CASRAGGSYNEQFF
TGTGCCAGCAGGGCCGGCGGGTCCTACAATGAGCAGTTCTTC
>TRBJ2-3|.|TRBV7-5|.
CVRSPKTGTDTQYF
TGTGTCAGAAGCCCAAAGACAGGGACAGATACGCAGTATTTT
>TRBJ1-2|.|TRBV9|.
CASSPEGGGGYTF
TGTGCCAGCAGCCCCGAGGGAGGAGGTGGCTACACCTTC
>TRBJ2-7|.|TRBV4-2|TRBD1
CASSQDRDDEQYF
TGTGCCAGCAGCCAGGACAGGGACGACGAGCAGTACTTC
>TRBJ2-7|.|TRBV5-1|.
CASSTSGTPSSYEQYF
TGCGCCAGCAGCACCTCCGGGACGCCGAGCTCCTACGAGCAGTACTTC
>TRBJ1-2|.|TRBV7-6|.
CASSLLDDSEGYTF
TGTGCCAGCAGCTTATTAGACGACAGCGAAGGCTACACCTTC
>TRBJ2-7|.|TRBV7-3|.
CASSYNRGCGSTHEQYF
TGTGCCAGCAGCTACAACCGGGGCTGTGGGAGTACCCACGAGCAGTACTTC
>TRBJ1-2|.|TRBV29-1|.
CSVGRGTDGYTF
TGCAGCGTTGGGCGGGGGACGGATGGCTACACCTTC
>TRBJ2-3|.|TRBV27|.
CASSPEGLGDTQYF
TGTGCCAGCAGCCCTGAGGGTTTGGGCGATACGCAGTATTTT
>TRBJ2-4|.|TRBV7-9|.
CASSGEVPKEGRKNIQYF
TGTGCCAGCAGCGGAGAGGTCCCAAAGGAGGGGCGCAAAAACATTCAGTACTTC
>TRBJ1-5|few|TRBV19|TRBD1
CASSRTGGPAQHF
TGTGCCAGTAGTAGGACAGGGGGCCCGGCCCAGCATTTT
>TRBJ2-7|.|TRBV9|.
CASSVGLSGAYEQYF
TGTGCCAGCAGCGTAGGACTAAGTGGGGCCTACGAGCAGTACTTC
>TRBJ1-2|once|TRBV4-1|.
CASSQGPRTHDGYTF
TGCGCCAGCAGCCAAGGCCCGAGAACCCACGATGGCTACACCTTC
>TRBJ2-7|once|TRBV9|.
CASSVAQGSYEQYF
TGTGCCAGCAGCGTGGCACAGGGCTCCTACGAGCAGTACTTC
>TRBJ1-1|.|TRBV28|.
CASSLPTDEGMNTEAFF
TGTGCCAGCAGTTTACCTACGGACGAAGGGATGAACACTGAAGCTTTCTTT
>TRBJ2-3|.|TRBV28|TRBD2
CASSLLSGTRTVSDTQYF
TGTGCCAGCAGTTTATTGAGCGGGACTAGAACCGTATCAGATACGCAGTATTTT
>TRBJ2-5|.|TRBV6-1|.
CASSEGLYQETQYF
TGTGCCAGCAGTGAAGGGCTTTACCAAGAGACCCAGTACTTC
>TRBJ2-4|once|TRBV5-6|.
CASSSDKNIQYF
TGTGCCAGCAGCTCAGACAAAAACATTCAGTACTTC
>TRBJ2-3|.|TRBV7-2|TRBD1
CASRAGTGGWDTQYF
TGTGCCAGCAGGGCCGGGACAGGGGGGTGGGATACGCAGTATTTT
>TRBJ2-6|.|TRBV5-6|.
CASSLGVSGANVLTF
TGTGCCAGCAGCTTGGGGGTGTCTGGGGCCAACGTCCTGACTTTC
>TRBJ2-7|.|TRBV4-1|TRBD2
CASSQERLAGAHEQYF
TGCGCCAGCAGCCAAGAGAGACTAGCGGGAGCCCACGAGCAGTACTTC
>TRBJ1-1|.|TRBV27|.
CASCPGITMNTEAFF
TGTGCCTCATGCCCAGGGATTACCATGAACACTGAAGCTTTCTTT
>TRBJ2-5|once|TRBV29-1|.
CSVEDQGPHQETQYF
TGCAGCGTTGAAGATCAGGGGCCCCACCAAGAGACCCAGTACTTC
>TRBJ1-5|.|TRBV28|.
CASSLAVGQPQHF
TGTGCCAGCAGTTTGGCCGTGGGTCAGCCCCAGCATTTT
>TRBJ2-7|.|TRBV27|TRBD1
CASSFGPGQGLYEQYF
TGTGCCAGCAGTTTTGGGCCGGGACAGGGGCTATACGAGCAGTACTTC
>TRBJ2-7|.|TRBV7-6|.
CASSLGAYEQYF
TGTGCCAGCAGCTTGGGAGCCTACGAGCAGTACTTC
>TRBJ2-3|.|TRBV28|TRBD2
CASSTTEAGESTDTQYF
TGTGCCAGCAGTACCACGGAAGCGGGAGAAAGCACAGATACGCAGTATTTT
>TRBJ2-1|.|TRBV13|.
CASSFGEFGSYNEQFF
TGTGCCAGCAGCTTTGGCGAATTTGGCTCCTACAATGAGCAGTTCTTC
>TRBJ1-1|.|TRBV14|.
CASSPLSELDEAFF
TGTGCCAGCAGCCCACTCTCCGAATTAGATGAAGCTTTCTTT
>TRBJ1-2|.|TRBV6-5|.
CASNPSSGYGYTF
TGTGCCAGCAACCCAAGTTCGGGGTATGGCTACACCTTC
>TRBJ2-1|.|TRBV15|TRBD1
CATRDRGLNEQFF
TGTGCCACCAGAGACAGGGGGCTCAATGAGCAGTTCTTC
>TRBJ2-1|.|TRBV29-1|TRBD2
CSVDPGGGNEQFF
TGCAGCGTTGACCCGGGGGGGGGTAATGAGCAGTTCTTC